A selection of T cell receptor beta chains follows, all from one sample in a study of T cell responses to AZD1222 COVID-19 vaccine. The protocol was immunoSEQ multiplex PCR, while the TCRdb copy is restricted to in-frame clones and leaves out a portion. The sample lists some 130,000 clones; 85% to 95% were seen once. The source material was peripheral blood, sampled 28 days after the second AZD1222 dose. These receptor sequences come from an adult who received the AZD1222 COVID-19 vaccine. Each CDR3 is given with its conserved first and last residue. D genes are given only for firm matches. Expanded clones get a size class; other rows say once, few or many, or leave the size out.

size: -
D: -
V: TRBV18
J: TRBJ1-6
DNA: TGTGCCAGCTCACCTCAAGACGGACAAAGTTATAATTCACCCCTCCACTTT
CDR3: CASSPQDGQSYNSPLHF

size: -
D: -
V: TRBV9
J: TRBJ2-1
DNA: TGTGCCAGCAGCCCCTGGGAGGCGGTGGGCACCTACAATGAGCAGTTCTTC
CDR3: CASSPWEAVGTYNEQFF

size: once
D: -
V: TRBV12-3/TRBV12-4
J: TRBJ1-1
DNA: TGTGCCAGCAGCCCAGGGATGAACACTGAAGCTTTCTTT
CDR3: CASSPGMNTEAFF

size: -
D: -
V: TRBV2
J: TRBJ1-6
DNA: TGTGCCAGCAGGGGAGGACGGGTTGGAGGGACCCTCCACTTT
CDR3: CASRGGRVGGTLHF

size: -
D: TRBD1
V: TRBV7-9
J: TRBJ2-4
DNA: TGTGCCAGCAGCCCAACCGGGACAGTACGCAACATTCAGTACTTC
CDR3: CASSPTGTVRNIQYF

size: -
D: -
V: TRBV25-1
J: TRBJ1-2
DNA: TGTGCCAGCAGTGAACAGGCGGCGAGCTACACCTTC
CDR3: CASSEQAASYTF

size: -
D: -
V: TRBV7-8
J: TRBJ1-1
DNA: TGTGCCAGCAGCTTAGTGAGTTCCGGAGAACACACTGAAGCTTTCTTT
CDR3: CASSLVSSGEHTEAFF

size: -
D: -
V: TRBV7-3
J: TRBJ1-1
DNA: TGTGCCAGCAGCTCAAACCTACAGAAAGAAGCTTTCTTT
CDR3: CASSSNLQKEAFF

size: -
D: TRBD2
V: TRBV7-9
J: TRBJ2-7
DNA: TGTGCCAGCAGCCCCATGGGTAGCGGGGACTACGAGCAGTACTTC
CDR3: CASSPMGSGDYEQYF

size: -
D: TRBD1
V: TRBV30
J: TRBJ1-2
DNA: TGTGCCTGGAAGGACTTGGCAGGGGGCTCTGGCTACACCTTC
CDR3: CAWKDLAGGSGYTF

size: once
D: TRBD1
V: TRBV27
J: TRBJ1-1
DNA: TGTGCCAGCGGCCTCACAGGGGGACTCACTGAAGCTTTCTTT
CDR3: CASGLTGGLTEAFF

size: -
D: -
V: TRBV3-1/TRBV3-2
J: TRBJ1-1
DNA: TGTGCCAGCAGCAAAGGGGAGGGAGTTGAAGCTTTCTTT
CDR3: CASSKGEGVEAFF

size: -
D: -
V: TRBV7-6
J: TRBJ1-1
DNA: TGTGCCAGCAGCTTAAGGGGAACGCAGGGTTTATCTGAAGCTTTCTTT
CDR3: CASSLRGTQGLSEAFF

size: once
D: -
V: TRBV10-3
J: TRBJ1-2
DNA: TGTGCCATCAACAGTGTGGTGTATGGCTACACCTTC
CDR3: CAINSVVYGYTF

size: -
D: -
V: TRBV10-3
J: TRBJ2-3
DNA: TGTGCCGTCAGAGGAGACGGCACAGATACGCAGTATTTT
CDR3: CAVRGDGTDTQYF

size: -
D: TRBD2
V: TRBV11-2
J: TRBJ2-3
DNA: TGTGCCAGCAGCCCATGGACTAGCGGGGGCACAGATACGCAGTATTTT
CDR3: CASSPWTSGGTDTQYF

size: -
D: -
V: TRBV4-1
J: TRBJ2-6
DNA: TGCGCCAGCAGCCAAGTGGCGGGGCGGGCCAACGTCCTGACTTTC
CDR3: CASSQVAGRANVLTF

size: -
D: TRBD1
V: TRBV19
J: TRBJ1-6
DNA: TGTGCCAGTAGAACAGGGGCGGCACCCCTCCACTTT
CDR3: CASRTGAAPLHF

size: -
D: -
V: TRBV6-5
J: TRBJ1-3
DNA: TGTGCCAGCAGTAAGGAGGTCTCTGGAAACACCATATATTTT
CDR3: CASSKEVSGNTIYF

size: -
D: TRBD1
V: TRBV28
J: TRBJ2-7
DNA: TGTGCCAGCAGTCCCCCCCCCGGGACAGGATTTTACGAGCAGTACTTC
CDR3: CASSPPPGTGFYEQYF

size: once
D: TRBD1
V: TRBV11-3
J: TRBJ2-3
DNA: TGTGCCAGCAGCTTACGACGGGGACAGGGGGCAGATACGCAGTATTTT
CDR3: CASSLRRGQGADTQYF

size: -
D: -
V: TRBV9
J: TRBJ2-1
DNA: TGTGCCAGCAGCGCAGAGGTTCAGGATGAGCAGTTCTTC
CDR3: CASSAEVQDEQFF

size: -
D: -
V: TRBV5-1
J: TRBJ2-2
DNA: TGCGCCAGCAGCTCCCTGGCATCGGGGCCCGGGGAGCTGTTTTTT
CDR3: CASSSLASGPGELFF

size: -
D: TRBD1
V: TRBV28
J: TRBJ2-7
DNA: TGTGCCAGCCCACCCAGACAGGGACACTCCGACGAGCAGTACTTC
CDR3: CASPPRQGHSDEQYF

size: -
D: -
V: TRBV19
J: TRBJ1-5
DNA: TGTGCCAGTACCTACCGGACAGCTAGCAATCAGCCCCAGCATTTT
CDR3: CASTYRTASNQPQHF

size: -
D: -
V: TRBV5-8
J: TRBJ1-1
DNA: TGTGCCAGCAGGGAAGTACAGTACACTGAAGCTTTCTTT
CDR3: CASREVQYTEAFF

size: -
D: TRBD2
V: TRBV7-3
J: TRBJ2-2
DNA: TGTGCCAGCAGCTTATTTAGCGGGAATATCGGGGAGCTGTTTTTT
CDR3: CASSLFSGNIGELFF

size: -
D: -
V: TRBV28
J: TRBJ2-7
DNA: TGTGCCACGATCTCCGAGCAGTACTTC
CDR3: CATISEQYF

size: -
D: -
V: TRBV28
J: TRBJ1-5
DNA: TGTGCCAGCAGTTCCCCTCGGCAGGGGCCTAGCAATCAGCCCCAGCATTTT
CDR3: CASSSPRQGPSNQPQHF

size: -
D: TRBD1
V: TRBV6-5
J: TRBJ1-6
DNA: TGTGCCAGCAGCTTTGCCCAGGGGGCAGGTTCACCCCTCCACTTT
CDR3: CASSFAQGAGSPLHF

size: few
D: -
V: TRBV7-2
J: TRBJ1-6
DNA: TGTGCCAGCAGCTTAGTAGGTGGCGGCCTCAATTCACCCCTCCACTTT
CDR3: CASSLVGGGLNSPLHF

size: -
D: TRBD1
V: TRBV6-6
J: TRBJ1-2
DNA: TGTGCCAGCAGTAGGGGGCTTAACTATGGCTACACCTTC
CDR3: CASSRGLNYGYTF

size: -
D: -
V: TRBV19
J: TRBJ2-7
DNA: TGTGCCAGTAGTCAGACATACTCCTACGAGCAGTACTTC
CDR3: CASSQTYSYEQYF

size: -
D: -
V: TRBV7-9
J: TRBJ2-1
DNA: TGTGCCAGCAGCTTAAGTGGTGAGCAGTTCTTC
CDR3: CASSLSGEQFF

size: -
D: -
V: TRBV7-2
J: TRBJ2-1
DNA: TGTGCCAGCAGCTTAGAGGGGGGGTGGTACAATGAGCAGTTCTTC
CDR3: CASSLEGGWYNEQFF

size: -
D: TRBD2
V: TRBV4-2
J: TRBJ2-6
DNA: TGTGCCAGCAGCCAAGTCCTGGGACTAGGGGAAAAATCAGGGGCCAACGTCCTGACTTTC
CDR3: CASSQVLGLGEKSGANVLTF

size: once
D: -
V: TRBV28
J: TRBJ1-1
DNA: TGTGCCAGCAGAATGACTCCAGGTGGGAGCGCTGAAGCTTTCTTT
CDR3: CASRMTPGGSAEAFF

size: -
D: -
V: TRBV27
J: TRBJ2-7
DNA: TGTGCCAGCAGTTTATATTCCGGGACGGGCTACGAGCAGTACTTC
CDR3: CASSLYSGTGYEQYF

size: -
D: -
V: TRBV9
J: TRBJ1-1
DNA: TGTGCCAGCAGCGTAGTGGGGTTGGACACTGAAGCTTTCTTT
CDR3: CASSVVGLDTEAFF

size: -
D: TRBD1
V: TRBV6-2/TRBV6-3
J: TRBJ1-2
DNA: TGTGCCAGCAGCCCACAGGGGGCAGGAGGCTACACCTTC
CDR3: CASSPQGAGGYTF